This T cell receptor beta chain was captured in a study of T-cell reconstitution after alpha-beta-depleted transplantation in children (dated by TCRdb to the mid-2010s). Background on the whole study: The study quantitatively tracked T-cell immune reconstitution after TCRalphabeta/CD19-depleted allogeneic hematopoietic cell transplantation in children using TCR repertoire profiling.

The library was produced with PCR. Instrument used: Illumina HiSeq 2500. To normalize quantification of the TCRbeta repertoire, the TCR libraries were built with molecular barcoding that relied on unique molecular identifiers. Starting from the raw public reads, TCRdb applied fastp trimming at Q25, assembled clones with MiXCR and retained in-frame beta chains. All rows with the same CDR3 protein become a single entry with the most common DNA and genes. This sample gives some 530,000 distinct CDR3 sequences in total; roughly an eighth of them show up just once. The ten largest clones take up about 5.6% of the sample. CDR1 SGHRS and CDR2 YFSETQ are derived from the germline V gene. Compared with germline, V lacks 4 bases and J lacks 8 bases; bases without a gene match: 12. The cysteine opens and the phenylalanine closes a CDR3 of 17 amino acids. Here the CDR3 DNA is all that survives: 51 bases in frame from base 1.

This clonotype showed up many times. Its antigen is currently not known. Base-call qualities are not available, and no considerably larger clone is one nucleotide away. The source material was PBMCs from the stem cell graft donor, sampled from the stem cell graft. The sequence derives from a human donor who donated a stem cell graft to a child with combined immunodeficiency. The rearrangement joined TRBV5-1 to TRBJ1-4, with 12 junctional bases fitting TRBD1. The CDR3: CASSISPGTGGKEKLFF. The DNA sequence reads TGCGCCAGCAGCATATCTCCCGGGACAGGGGGCAAGGAAAAACTGTTTTTT.